The clone carrying this T cell receptor beta chain has more than one count but fewer than ten. These data come from a study of T cells after yellow fever vaccination. Trimming cost V 2 bases and J 7 bases, with 3 bases left between them. CDR1 and CDR2 (germline): SGHTA, FQGNSA. The CDR3 has 11 residues. TCRdb reanalysed the 5' RACE reads using MiXCR and keeps one entry per CDR3 protein. This table has 250,000 to 300,000 distinct CDR3 sequences, roughly 5% appearing once. The TCR comes from a man younger than 30 who received the YFV17D yellow fever vaccine. This chain connects TRBV7-2 to TRBJ1-3; D is uncertain. The sample consisted of CD4+ T cells sorted from PBMCs, taken on the day of the yellow fever booster vaccination. The CDR3 sequence is CASSLQNTIYF. The CDR3 region has the DNA TGTGCCAGCAGCTTACAGAACACCATATATTTT. The whole variable domain, remainder taken from reference TRBV7-2 and TRBJ1-3, is GAGVSQSPSNKVTEKGKDVELRCDPISGHTALYWYRQSLGQGLEFLIYFQGNSAPDKSGLPSDRFSAERTGGSVSTLTIQRTQQEDSAVYLCASSLQNTIYFGEGSWLTVV.